The rows below give T cell receptor beta chains drawn from one sample of a study of T-cell reconstitution after alpha-beta-depleted transplantation in children. Each CDR3 protein gets one entry after TCRdb re-called the PCR reads with MiXCR. The sample consists of about 830,000 distinct CDR3 sequences, 15% to 20% of them appearing once. This material consisted of PBMCs, mostly from graft donor cells, taken 360 days after TCRalphabeta/CD19-depleted stem cell transplant. These receptors were obtained from a male patient under 18 who had a stem cell transplant for acute lymphoblastic leukemia, so the T cells may come from the graft donor. Both conserved end residues are part of each CDR3. A D gene is named only where the DNA matches it firmly. Only part of the rows carry a size: once, few, many, or a class if the clone is expanded.

clone_size,j_call,d_call,v_call,cdr3_nt,cdr3_aa
-,TRBJ2-3,-,TRBV12-3/TRBV12-4,TGTGCCAGCAGTTTAGCGCTGTGGAATACGCAGTATTTT,CASSLALWNTQYF
many,TRBJ2-3,-,TRBV20-1,TGCAGTGCTAGAGAGGGGGGAGCGGGCACAGATACGCAGTATTTT,CSAREGGAGTDTQYF
few,TRBJ2-7,-,TRBV29-1,TGCAGCGTTGGAAAGGGTCGAAGCTCCTACGAGCAGTACTTC,CSVGKGRSSYEQYF
-,TRBJ2-7,-,TRBV3-1,TGTGCCAGCAGCCCTACCCGGCGATCCCACGAGCAGTACTTC,CASSPTRRSHEQYF
few,TRBJ1-5,TRBD1,TRBV20-1,TGCAGTGCTAGAGAACGACAGGGTAATCAGCCCCAGCATTTT,CSARERQGNQPQHF
-,TRBJ2-7,TRBD2,TRBV24-1,TGTGCCACCAGTGATCCCCACCATCTAGCGGGCGTCTCCTACGAGCAGTACTTC,CATSDPHHLAGVSYEQYF
-,TRBJ2-1,-,TRBV29-1,TGCAGCGGTATCCCCGGGGGGCCGGTCCATGAGCAGTTCTTC,CSGIPGGPVHEQFF
many,TRBJ2-2,TRBD2,TRBV6-2/TRBV6-3,TGTGCCAGCAGTACTAGGAGGACTAGCGGGGGATTCAGGGTCACCGGGGAGCTGTTTTTT,CASSTRRTSGGFRVTGELFF
few,TRBJ2-7,TRBD2,TRBV28,TGTGCCAGCAGGGGAGGGGCCTACGAGCAGTACTTC,CASRGGAYEQYF
-,TRBJ2-7,-,TRBV29-1,TGCAGCGTTCCGGCTCAGGGGAGCGAGCAGTACTTC,CSVPAQGSEQYF
-,TRBJ2-3,-,TRBV4-2,TGTGCCAGCAGCCAAGAAAGGCGGGGCTTCAACACAGATACGCAGTATTTT,CASSQERRGFNTDTQYF
-,TRBJ2-7,TRBD2,TRBV6-1,TGTGCCAGCAGTGATTTTGGGCTAGCGGACTCCTACGAGCAGTACTTC,CASSDFGLADSYEQYF
few,TRBJ2-3,-,TRBV4-1,TGCGCCAGCAGCCAACGGGAGTGGCGGGATAAAACAGATACGCAGTATTTT,CASSQREWRDKTDTQYF
many,TRBJ2-5,-,TRBV5-1,TGCGCCAGCAGCCTACAGGTGCGGGAGACCCAGTACTTC,CASSLQVRETQYF
-,TRBJ2-1,TRBD2,TRBV5-1,TGCGCCAGTTACCCGCTAGCGGGAGTCAATGAGCAGTTCTTC,CASYPLAGVNEQFF
-,TRBJ1-1,TRBD1,TRBV6-1,TGTGCCAGCAGTGCTCCGACAGGGAGGGACACTGAAGCTTTCTTT,CASSAPTGRDTEAFF
-,TRBJ1-4,-,TRBV5-1,TGCGCCAGCAGCTTGGACATTTTTCGGGGGTCTCGGGAAAAACTGTTTTTT,CASSLDIFRGSREKLFF
-,TRBJ2-3,TRBD1,TRBV7-9,TGTGCCAGCAGCTTCCGGGACAGACCTCTCACAGATACGCAGTATTTT,CASSFRDRPLTDTQYF
-,TRBJ2-1,TRBD2,TRBV23-1,TGCGCCAGCAGTCAATCGAGGGCTAGCGGGGTTTATGACAATGAGCAGTTCTTC,CASSQSRASGVYDNEQFF
few,TRBJ2-7,TRBD1,TRBV20-1,TGCAGTGTCGACAGGGTTTCGGACGAGCAGTACTTC,CSVDRVSDEQYF
few,TRBJ2-4,TRBD2,TRBV27,TGTGCCAGCAGTCAAGCAACTAGCGCAAACATTCAGTACTTC,CASSQATSANIQYF
-,TRBJ2-1,TRBD2,TRBV5-1,TGCGCCAGCAGCTTGGTTCCCAGCGGGAGGTATAACAATGAGCAGTTCTTC,CASSLVPSGRYNNEQFF
-,TRBJ2-4,TRBD2,TRBV12-3/TRBV12-4,TGTGCCAGCAGTTTCGTGGGGAGGGGCAATAAAAACATTCAGTACTTC,CASSFVGRGNKNIQYF
-,TRBJ2-1,TRBD1,TRBV9,TGTGCCAGCAGCGGACAGGGCGGTTTGGTCCTTAGTGTTGACTCCTACAATGAGCAGTTCTTC,CASSGQGGLVLSVDSYNEQFF
few,TRBJ1-2,-,TRBV12-3/TRBV12-4,TGTGCCAGCAGTTGGTCCGGGACGGTGACTAACTATGGCTACACCTTC,CASSWSGTVTNYGYTF
-,TRBJ2-1,TRBD1,TRBV7-9,TGTGCCAGCAGCATACCGGGACAGGGGGGTAATGAGCAGTTCTTC,CASSIPGQGGNEQFF
-,TRBJ2-5,-,TRBV5-3,TGTGCCAGAAGCTTGGAGGTAGCTCGCGGCCAAGAGACCCAGTACTTC,CARSLEVARGQETQYF
-,TRBJ2-5,-,TRBV12-3/TRBV12-4,TGTGCCAGCACCTTGGGGTTTCCCCAGTACTTC,CASTLGFPQYF
few,TRBJ1-2,-,TRBV12-3/TRBV12-4,TGTGCCAGCAGTTCACAGGGTCTGAGATATGGCTACACCTTC,CASSSQGLRYGYTF
many,TRBJ2-5,-,TRBV10-2,TGCGCCAGCAGTGAGCAGGCTAGCAGGCTAGAGACCCAGTACTTC,CASSEQASRLETQYF
few,TRBJ2-1,-,TRBV5-1,TGCGCCAGCAGCCAGATGACTATCGCTTACAATGAGCAGTTCTTC,CASSQMTIAYNEQFF
few,TRBJ1-1,-,TRBV4-2,TGTGCCAGCAGCCAAGAAGGGAAGGGGGGAGTGAACACTGAAGCTTTCTTT,CASSQEGKGGVNTEAFF
-,TRBJ2-3,TRBD2,TRBV20-1,TGCAGTGCGGGGGGGGCAGATACGCAGTATTTT,CSAGGADTQYF
many,TRBJ2-3,-,TRBV7-8,TGTGCCAGCAGCTTATTAGCGGCAGATACGCAGTATTTT,CASSLLAADTQYF
few,TRBJ2-7,-,TRBV12-3/TRBV12-4,TGTGCCAGCAGTTTCGGGTGGGACGAGCAGTACTTC,CASSFGWDEQYF
-,TRBJ1-5,TRBD1,TRBV27,TGTGCCAGCGGGGGAGGGGGCGAAGTCAATCAGCCCCAGCATTTT,CASGGGGEVNQPQHF
few,TRBJ2-7,TRBD2,TRBV15,TGTGCCACCAGCAGGGCCGGGACTAGCAAGTACGAGCAGTACTTC,CATSRAGTSKYEQYF
-,TRBJ1-4,-,TRBV4-1,TGCGCCAGCAGCCAAGTAAGGGGTTTGAGGGAAAAACTGTTTTTT,CASSQVRGLREKLFF
many,TRBJ2-1,TRBD2,TRBV12-3/TRBV12-4,TGTGCCAGCAGCTCCGGGACTAGCGGAGGACTATTGGAGTTCTTC,CASSSGTSGGLLEFF
many,TRBJ2-1,-,TRBV29-1,TGCAGCGTCCTGTCAGGGGTGCAGTTCTTC,CSVLSGVQFF
many,TRBJ2-1,TRBD2,TRBV10-3,TGTGCCATCAGTGAGACGACTAGCGGGGGGGCCCATGAGCAGTTCTTC,CAISETTSGGAHEQFF
many,TRBJ2-7,-,TRBV27,TGTGCCAGCAGAACCGGGACGTACTCCTACGAGCAGTACTTC,CASRTGTYSYEQYF
-,TRBJ1-1,-,TRBV5-1,TGCGCCAGCAGCTTGGGGACGACAGTAAAAGCTTTCTTT,CASSLGTTVKAFF
few,TRBJ2-1,-,TRBV7-9,TGTGCCAGCAGACGGCAGGCAGCCACCTACAATGAGCAGTTCTTC,CASRRQAATYNEQFF
few,TRBJ2-1,-,TRBV5-1,TGCGCCAGCAGCTCCGGAATGGTCGACAATGAGCAGTTCTTC,CASSSGMVDNEQFF
few,TRBJ2-1,-,TRBV18,TGTGCCAGCTCACCACGGAAAGCCAATGAGCAGTTCTTC,CASSPRKANEQFF
few,TRBJ1-1,-,TRBV10-3,TGTGCCGGAGCGGGACAGAACACTGAAGCTTTCTTT,CAGAGQNTEAFF
-,TRBJ1-2,-,TRBV28,TGTGCCAGCAGCCATGACAGTAACTATGGCTACACCTTC,CASSHDSNYGYTF
few,TRBJ2-7,TRBD2,TRBV4-1,TGCGCCAGCAGCCCCCACGAACTAGCGGCTTACGAGCAGTACTTC,CASSPHELAAYEQYF